The rows below give T cell receptor beta chains drawn from one sample of a study of shared T cell receptors in the human thymus. The method was immunoSEQ multiplex PCR; TCRdb's version includes in-frame clones alone and lacks a portion of them. Altogether almost 550,000 clones are present, 78% being singletons, with the ten largest covering about 0.014%. This sample was shared with a second study, whose subject was human thymus T cells.

Sequencing input: thymocytes. The receptors originated from a boy less than two years old with a congenital heart defect. The CDR3 runs from the conserved cysteine through the conserved F or W. The order of the fields is clone size, V gene, J gene, D gene, CDR3 DNA, CDR3 protein. D genes are given only for firm matches. Rows may omit the clone size; those that give it use once, few, many or a size class.

abundance: .; v_gene: TRBV28; j_gene: TRBJ1-4; d_gene: .; CDR3nt: TGTGCCGCCGGGAGGGTTCGGGGAAAACTGTTTTTT; CDR3aa: CAAGRVRGKLFF
abundance: few; v_gene: TRBV9; j_gene: TRBJ2-1; d_gene: TRBD2; CDR3nt: TGTGCCAGCAGCTCCGGAGGGACAGGGGATGGGACTAGCGGGAATACGTCCTACAATGAGCAGTTCTTC; CDR3aa: CASSSGGTGDGTSGNTSYNEQFF
abundance: .; v_gene: TRBV9; j_gene: TRBJ2-3; d_gene: .; CDR3nt: TGTGCCAGCGGTAGGAGGGGCAGAAGCACAGATACGCAGTATTTT; CDR3aa: CASGRRGRSTDTQYF
abundance: .; v_gene: TRBV9; j_gene: TRBJ2-1; d_gene: TRBD2; CDR3nt: TGTGCCAGCAGCCCCGGACTAGCGGGAGGGCGGGGTTTCGATGAGCAGTTCTTC; CDR3aa: CASSPGLAGGRGFDEQFF
abundance: .; v_gene: TRBV5-1; j_gene: TRBJ2-1; d_gene: TRBD2; CDR3nt: TGCGCCAGCAGGGCCACCTCCTTTAGCGGGATCGGGTACAATGAGCAGTTCTTC; CDR3aa: CASRATSFSGIGYNEQFF
abundance: .; v_gene: TRBV14; j_gene: TRBJ1-4; d_gene: TRBD1; CDR3nt: TGTGCCAGCAGCCAAGATGCGAGCCCCCGGGACAGCCTTAATGAAAAACTGTTTTTT; CDR3aa: CASSQDASPRDSLNEKLFF
abundance: .; v_gene: TRBV5-4; j_gene: TRBJ2-3; d_gene: TRBD2; CDR3nt: TGTGCCAGCAGCTTCCAGCGGGAGCGCGCAGATACGCAGTATTTT; CDR3aa: CASSFQRERADTQYF
abundance: .; v_gene: TRBV15; j_gene: TRBJ2-7; d_gene: .; CDR3nt: TGTGCCACCAGCCCAGGCCAAGAGACAGATCACGACGAGCAGTACTTC; CDR3aa: CATSPGQETDHDEQYF
abundance: .; v_gene: TRBV2; j_gene: TRBJ1-4; d_gene: .; CDR3nt: TGTGCCAGCAGTCCGGTTGAGAGGAAAGAGGAAAAACTGTTTTTT; CDR3aa: CASSPVERKEEKLFF
abundance: .; v_gene: TRBV19; j_gene: TRBJ2-1; d_gene: .; CDR3nt: TGTGCCAGTAGACCCGATGGTAGCGACTACAATGAGCAGTTCTTC; CDR3aa: CASRPDGSDYNEQFF
abundance: .; v_gene: TRBV2; j_gene: TRBJ1-1; d_gene: .; CDR3nt: TGTGCCAGCAGTGGGACTTGGGGAAGAGTAAATGAAGCTTTCTTT; CDR3aa: CASSGTWGRVNEAFF
abundance: .; v_gene: TRBV27; j_gene: TRBJ2-3; d_gene: TRBD2; CDR3nt: TGTGCCAGCAGTCCGATCCATCGGACTAGCGGGAGGACAGATACGCAGTATTTT; CDR3aa: CASSPIHRTSGRTDTQYF
abundance: .; v_gene: TRBV28; j_gene: TRBJ2-7; d_gene: .; CDR3nt: TGTGCCAGCAGTCCGAGCAACGAGCAGTACTTC; CDR3aa: CASSPSNEQYF
abundance: .; v_gene: TRBV27; j_gene: TRBJ2-2; d_gene: TRBD1; CDR3nt: TGTGCCAGCAGTTTCCGGGACAGGGGGATTCCCGGGGAGCTGTTTTTT; CDR3aa: CASSFRDRGIPGELFF
abundance: .; v_gene: TRBV6-6; j_gene: TRBJ2-7; d_gene: .; CDR3nt: TGTGCCAGCAGCACCGGGTCCCCATACGAGCAGTACTTC; CDR3aa: CASSTGSPYEQYF
abundance: .; v_gene: TRBV7-2; j_gene: TRBJ2-3; d_gene: .; CDR3nt: TGTGCCAGCAGCCGACAACGCAGGGGCACAGATACGCAGTATTTT; CDR3aa: CASSRQRRGTDTQYF
abundance: .; v_gene: TRBV11-2; j_gene: TRBJ2-7; d_gene: TRBD2; CDR3nt: TGTGCCAGCAGCTTAGATGCTAGCGGGAAATACGAGCAGTACTTC; CDR3aa: CASSLDASGKYEQYF
abundance: .; v_gene: TRBV27; j_gene: TRBJ2-5; d_gene: .; CDR3nt: TGTGCCAGCAGTTTATGCCCCTCCCCGGGGACCCAGTACTTC; CDR3aa: CASSLCPSPGTQYF
abundance: .; v_gene: TRBV14; j_gene: TRBJ2-1; d_gene: TRBD2; CDR3nt: TGTGCCAGCAGCCCCCGCAGGGGACTAGCGGAGTTCAATGAGCAGTTCTTC; CDR3aa: CASSPRRGLAEFNEQFF
abundance: .; v_gene: TRBV5-1; j_gene: TRBJ2-5; d_gene: .; CDR3nt: TGCGCCAGCAGCTCCGACATCACCCAAGAGACCCAGTACTTC; CDR3aa: CASSSDITQETQYF
abundance: .; v_gene: TRBV6-4; j_gene: TRBJ2-7; d_gene: .; CDR3nt: TGTGCCAGCAGCCCCGAGGGAGACACCTACGAGCAGTACTTC; CDR3aa: CASSPEGDTYEQYF
abundance: .; v_gene: TRBV7-2; j_gene: TRBJ2-5; d_gene: .; CDR3nt: TGTGCCAGCAGCTTATCCTGGTCTGAGGAGACCCAGTACTTC; CDR3aa: CASSLSWSEETQYF
abundance: .; v_gene: TRBV6-6; j_gene: TRBJ2-7; d_gene: .; CDR3nt: TGTGCCAGCAGCCCGCGGTGCGGCACCGCCTACGAGCAGTACTTC; CDR3aa: CASSPRCGTAYEQYF
abundance: .; v_gene: TRBV30; j_gene: TRBJ2-3; d_gene: TRBD2; CDR3nt: TGTGCCTGGACCAACGGGACTAGCGGGTTCACAGATACGCAGTATTTT; CDR3aa: CAWTNGTSGFTDTQYF
abundance: .; v_gene: TRBV2; j_gene: TRBJ2-2; d_gene: .; CDR3nt: TGTGCCAGCAGGCGGAGGGTATGGAACACCGGGGAGCTGTTTTTT; CDR3aa: CASRRRVWNTGELFF
abundance: few; v_gene: TRBV19; j_gene: TRBJ1-5; d_gene: .; CDR3nt: TGTGCCAGTAGTATTTCGAGGAATCAGCCCCAGCATTTT; CDR3aa: CASSISRNQPQHF
abundance: .; v_gene: TRBV5-6; j_gene: TRBJ2-3; d_gene: .; CDR3nt: TGTGCCAGCAGCTTGGCCGGGAGAGGGTCAGATACGCAGTATTTT; CDR3aa: CASSLAGRGSDTQYF
abundance: .; v_gene: TRBV15; j_gene: TRBJ1-2; d_gene: .; CDR3nt: TGTGCCACCAGCAGAGTGGACCGGGACACCACCCGAGGCTACACCTTC; CDR3aa: CATSRVDRDTTRGYTF
abundance: .; v_gene: TRBV6-1; j_gene: TRBJ2-7; d_gene: TRBD2; CDR3nt: TGTGCCAGCAGTGAAGACGGGAAGCGGGAGGCCCCCTACGAGCAGTACTTC; CDR3aa: CASSEDGKREAPYEQYF
abundance: few; v_gene: TRBV4-3; j_gene: TRBJ1-2; d_gene: TRBD1; CDR3nt: TGCGCCAGCAGCCAAGACGACAGGGACAACTATGGCTACACCTTC; CDR3aa: CASSQDDRDNYGYTF
abundance: .; v_gene: TRBV13; j_gene: TRBJ2-5; d_gene: TRBD2; CDR3nt: TGTGCCAGCAGCTTAGGACTAGCGGATAAACAAGAGACCCAGTACTTC; CDR3aa: CASSLGLADKQETQYF
abundance: .; v_gene: TRBV7-2; j_gene: TRBJ1-4; d_gene: TRBD1; CDR3nt: TGTGCCAGCAGCTCCGGACAGGGCCCAACTAATGAAAAACTGTTTTTT; CDR3aa: CASSSGQGPTNEKLFF